This paragraph reports one T cell receptor beta chain. The antigen is unknown. These data belong to a study of persistence of HIV-infected CD4 T cells. Across the study: Isolated cells were CMV- and HIV-1 Gag-responding CD4+ T cells.

Lysates of CMV-infected fibroblasts at around 9.1 ug/mL stimulated these cells. CD40L-negative CD69-negative CD45RO-high memory CD4+ T cells were sorted as populations depleted of antigen-responding cells. Undetectable plasma HIV-1 RNA below 50 copies/mL lasted at least 4 years. PBMCs were depleted of CD8+ T cells before stimulation. This was the immunoSEQ version 4 assay in survey mode. Using immunoSEQ multiplex PCR, the repertoire was profiled, and TCRdb retains in-frame clones only, with some absent. The sample has approximately 35,000 clones, around 82% seen once. Sequencing was performed on CD4+ T cells sorted from PBMCs after approximately 20-hour stimulation, taken from a patient who received antiretroviral therapy. The TCR comes from an adult man with HIV who was CMV-seropositive.

Here the CDR3 DNA reads TGTGCCAGCAGCTCGAGACGAGGTAGTAATTCACCCCTCCACTTT. It encodes CASSSRRGSNSPLHF. The rearrangement joins TRBV7-2 to TRBJ1-6; unclear D gene. This CDR3 has 15 amino acids. The germline V and J ends were trimmed by 4 bases and 6 bases, with 13 bases remaining between them. The germline V gene has CDR1 SGHTA and CDR2 FQGNSA.